A selection of T cell receptor beta chains follows, all from one sample in a study of T cell changes during pregnancy in multiple sclerosis. Clones were sequenced by immunoSEQ multiplex PCR, and TCRdb holds only the in-frame ones, with some missing. There are about 130,000 clones in the sample; approximately 96% occur only once, and about 0.42% lies in the top ten. The sequencing used peripheral blood, collected after pregnancy. These receptors came from a female donor with multiple sclerosis, enrolled in a pregnancy study. Each CDR3 is given with its conserved first and last residue. The D gene is left open where the match is weak.

d_call: TRBD1
cdr3_length: 14
j_call: TRBJ1-1
v_call: TRBV9
cdr3_nt: TGTGCCAGCAGCGAAGGGACAGGCCGAACTGAAGCTTTCTTT
cdr3_aa: CASSEGTGRTEAFF

d_call: NA
cdr3_length: 12
j_call: TRBJ2-7
v_call: TRBV28
cdr3_nt: TGTGCCAGCAAGGACAGTACGTACGAGCAGTACTTC
cdr3_aa: CASKDSTYEQYF

d_call: TRBD1
cdr3_length: 14
j_call: TRBJ1-1
v_call: TRBV10-2
cdr3_nt: TGCGCCAGCAACCCCAGGGGGCGTAGTACTGAAGCTTTCTTT
cdr3_aa: CASNPRGRSTEAFF

d_call: NA
cdr3_length: 15
j_call: TRBJ1-2
v_call: TRBV6-5
cdr3_nt: TGTGCCAGCATTATTGGGGCCACCTCTAACTATGGCTACACCTTC
cdr3_aa: CASIIGATSNYGYTF

d_call: TRBD2
cdr3_length: 15
j_call: TRBJ2-1
v_call: TRBV4-1
cdr3_nt: TGCGCCAGCAGCCTAGGACTAGCGGATTACAATGAGCAGTTCTTC
cdr3_aa: CASSLGLADYNEQFF

d_call: TRBD2
cdr3_length: 15
j_call: TRBJ2-7
v_call: TRBV5-6
cdr3_nt: TGTGCCAGCAGCTTGGTGTTAGCGGGAGGACGCGAGCAGTACTTC
cdr3_aa: CASSLVLAGGREQYF

d_call: NA
cdr3_length: 12
j_call: TRBJ2-4
v_call: TRBV5-1
cdr3_nt: TGCGCCAGCAGCTCCCCCCCCGGCATTCAGTACTTC
cdr3_aa: CASSSPPGIQYF

d_call: TRBD2
cdr3_length: 14
j_call: TRBJ2-2
v_call: TRBV7-9
cdr3_nt: TGTGCCAGCAGCTTAGCCCGGGAGGCCGGGGAGCTGTTTTTT
cdr3_aa: CASSLAREAGELFF

d_call: NA
cdr3_length: 13
j_call: TRBJ2-1
v_call: TRBV27
cdr3_nt: TGTGCCAGCAAGTCAGGGGTGATCAATGAGCAGTTCTTC
cdr3_aa: CASKSGVINEQFF

d_call: NA
cdr3_length: 14
j_call: TRBJ2-2
v_call: TRBV19
cdr3_nt: TGTGCCAGTCAACAGGGCGCACACACTGGGGAGCTGTTTTTT
cdr3_aa: CASQQGAHTGELFF

d_call: TRBD1
cdr3_length: 14
j_call: TRBJ2-7
v_call: TRBV6-1
cdr3_nt: TGTGCCAGCAGTGGGGGACAGGGGGCACGCGAGCAGTACTTC
cdr3_aa: CASSGGQGAREQYF

d_call: TRBD2
cdr3_length: 15
j_call: TRBJ2-3
v_call: TRBV2
cdr3_nt: TGTGCCAGCAGTGAATTCGGCGGGAGGCAGGATACGCAGTATTTT
cdr3_aa: CASSEFGGRQDTQYF

d_call: NA
cdr3_length: 14
j_call: TRBJ2-7
v_call: TRBV29-1
cdr3_nt: TGCAGCGTTGTTTCGCCCGGAGGTGGCTACGAGCAGTACTTC
cdr3_aa: CSVVSPGGGYEQYF

d_call: TRBD2
cdr3_length: 18
j_call: TRBJ2-5
v_call: TRBV28
cdr3_nt: TGTGCCAGCAGTTTTCTGTCGGCGTTAGCGGGAGTAGAAGAGACCCAGTACTTC
cdr3_aa: CASSFLSALAGVEETQYF

d_call: TRBD1
cdr3_length: 16
j_call: TRBJ2-5
v_call: TRBV11-2
cdr3_nt: TGTGCCAGCAGCTTAGGGATGGGGGACAGGGGAAAGACCCAGTACTTC
cdr3_aa: CASSLGMGDRGKTQYF

d_call: TRBD1
cdr3_length: 14
j_call: TRBJ2-2
v_call: TRBV23-1
cdr3_nt: TGCGCCAGCCAGACAGGGCCTGGGCCCGGGGAGCTGTTTTTT
cdr3_aa: CASQTGPGPGELFF

d_call: TRBD2
cdr3_length: 14
j_call: TRBJ2-1
v_call: TRBV27
cdr3_nt: TGTGCCACCATCCAAGCGGGGGGCTACAATGAGCAGTTCTTC
cdr3_aa: CATIQAGGYNEQFF

d_call: NA
cdr3_length: 13
j_call: TRBJ1-5
v_call: TRBV28
cdr3_nt: TGTGCCAGCAGTTTCGGGAGCAATCAGCCCCAGCATTTT
cdr3_aa: CASSFGSNQPQHF

d_call: TRBD2
cdr3_length: 16
j_call: TRBJ2-1
v_call: TRBV2
cdr3_nt: TGTGCCAGCAGTGCGACTAGCGGGAGCTCCTACAATGAGCAGTTCTTC
cdr3_aa: CASSATSGSSYNEQFF

d_call: TRBD2
cdr3_length: 17
j_call: TRBJ2-1
v_call: TRBV9
cdr3_nt: TGTGCCAGCAGCGTAGCCCGGACTAGCGGAAATTACAATGAGCAGTTCTTC
cdr3_aa: CASSVARTSGNYNEQFF

d_call: NA
cdr3_length: 14
j_call: TRBJ1-1
v_call: TRBV5-6
cdr3_nt: TGTGCCAGCAGAAGAGGGAGAGGGCGAACTGAAGCTTTCTTT
cdr3_aa: CASRRGRGRTEAFF

d_call: NA
cdr3_length: 14
j_call: TRBJ1-3
v_call: TRBV9
cdr3_nt: TGTGCCAGCGGAATGGGGCTGCATGGAAACACCATATATTTT
cdr3_aa: CASGMGLHGNTIYF

d_call: NA
cdr3_length: 13
j_call: TRBJ1-5
v_call: TRBV11-2
cdr3_nt: TGTGCCAGCAGCTTGCGGGCCGATCAGCCCCAGCATTTT
cdr3_aa: CASSLRADQPQHF

d_call: NA
cdr3_length: 15
j_call: TRBJ2-1
v_call: TRBV7-2
cdr3_nt: TGTGCCAGCACCCTTAGCGGAATTGCCTACAATGAGCAGTTCTTC
cdr3_aa: CASTLSGIAYNEQFF

d_call: NA
cdr3_length: 12
j_call: TRBJ2-1
v_call: TRBV19
cdr3_nt: TGTGCCAGTAGTATTGGCGCAGGCATCCCGTTCTTC
cdr3_aa: CASSIGAGIPFF

d_call: TRBD2
cdr3_length: 11
j_call: TRBJ2-5
v_call: TRBV6-6
cdr3_nt: TGTGCCAGCACCCTAGCGGAGGCCCAGTACTTC
cdr3_aa: CASTLAEAQYF